The 5 T cell receptor beta chains below come from one sample, sequenced in a study of T cell responses to AZD1222 COVID-19 vaccine. Measured with immunoSEQ multiplex PCR; TCRdb has only the in-frame clones, and not every one. The sample includes fewer than 130,000 clones, about 92% seen only once; the top ten take 1% to 1.5%. Sequenced here: peripheral blood, sampled on day 0 of AZD1222 vaccination. The receptors shown here come from an adult in good health.

This chain links TRBV7-6 with TRBJ2-5, with 8 bases that match TRBD2. The CDR3 consists of 15 residues. Germline lookup yields CDR1 SGHVS and CDR2 FNYEAQ. Losses at the gene ends were 3 bases for V and 3 bases for J; bases not matched to a gene: 6. The CDR3 loop is CASSFSGGGEETQYF. The CDR3 DNA follows: TGTGCCAGCAGCTTCAGCGGGGGCGGGGAAGAGACCCAGTACTTC.

The chain couples TRBV7-8 to TRBJ1-5; a weak D match, TRBD1 (6 bases). This CDR3 spans 14 amino acids. The germline gives CDR1 SGHVS, CDR2 FQNEAQ. Trimming left V 5 bases short and J 5 bases short, with 13 bases between. The CDR3 bases are TGTGCCAGCAGCACAGGACAGACTGATCAGCCCCAGCATTTT. Translated, it gives CASSTGQTDQPQHF.

The chain combines TRBV4-3 with TRBJ2-1; possible D gene TRBD2, 6 bases. Trimming removed 0 bases at V and 0 bases at J, with 6 bases between. The germline V gene has CDR1 LGHNA and CDR2 YSLEER. This CDR3 has 15 amino acids. The DNA of the CDR3 is TGCGCCAGCAGCCAAGACGGGAGCTCCTACAATGAGCAGTTCTTC. Encoded protein: CASSQDGSSYNEQFF.

V gene TRBV6-5 combines with J gene TRBJ1-3; no firm D call. V dropped 4 bases and J dropped 0 bases, with 10 bases sitting between them. The CDR3 contains 15 residues. Germline assignment: CDR1 MNHEY and CDR2 SVGAGI. The CDR3 loop reads CASSSLGTSGNTIYF. In DNA form, the CDR3 reads TGTGCCAGCAGTTCTTTGGGTACCTCTGGAAACACCATATATTTT.

The V and J genes are TRBV30 and TRBJ1-1, with unresolved D. CDR1 and CDR2 (germline): GTSNPN, SVGIG (reference sequence). Trimming removed 2 bases from V and 5 bases from J, with 12 bases in between. The CDR3 runs 13 residues. CDR3: CAWSLRRGTEAFF. The CDR3 region has the DNA TGTGCCTGGAGTTTGCGGAGAGGAACTGAAGCTTTCTTT.